This passage covers 22 T cell receptor beta chains from one sample sequenced in a study. One entry per CDR3 protein results from TCRdb running MiXCR on the RT-PCR reads. The data contain around 700,000 distinct CDR3 sequences, more than 13% of them seen just once; the ten biggest clones take up 3.6%. The sample comprised memory CD4+ T cells from blood. The receptors were gathered from a female donor in good health, serving as a healthy control.

This clonotype was counted between two and nine times. One end of the junction fails to match germline, which may point to a read error. The V and J genes are TRBV7-9 and TRBJ1-5; weak D call: TRBD1 (6 bases). Germline CDR1 SEHNR, CDR2 FQNEAQ (reference sequence). The length of the CDR3 is 13 residues. The CDR3 DNA is TGTGCCAGCAGCTCAGGGGTTAATCAGCCCCATCATTTT. Amino acids: CASSSGVNQPHHF. Full variable domain (rest looked up from reference TRBV7-9 and TRBJ1-5): DTGVSQNPRHKITKRGQNVTFRCDPISEHNRLYWYRQTLGQGPEFLTYFQNEAQLEKSRLLSDRFSAERPKGSFSTLEIQRTEQGDSAMYLCASSSGVNQPHHFGDGTRLSIL.

This clonotype was recorded a few times. V is TRBV30 and J is TRBJ1-5; 10 bases are shared with TRBD1. J gave up 4 bases and V 8 bases, and 2 bases lay outside the gene matches. Per germline, CDR1 GTSNPN and CDR2 SVGIG (reference sequence). The CDR3 runs to 12 residues. In DNA, the CDR3 is TGTGCCGGACAGGGGGAAAATCAGCCCCAGCATTTT. Translating gives CAGQGENQPQHF. Full variable domain (missing parts from reference TRBV30 and TRBJ1-5): SQTIHQWPATLVQPVGSPLSLECTVEGTSNPNLYWYRQAAGRGLQLLFYSVGIGQISSEVPQNLSASRPQDRQFILSSKKLLLSDSGFYLCAGQGENQPQHFGDGTRLSIL.

At least ten counts were recorded for this clonotype. The genes are TRBV20-1 and TRBJ1-6, with D unresolved. The CDR3 length is 14 residues. Trimming pared 3 bases from V and 7 bases from J, leaving 13 bases between. In germline, CDR1 is DFQATT, CDR2 SNEGSKA (reference sequence). CDR3 DNA: TGCAGTGCTAGGCGCCTCTACGAGAATTCACCCCTCCACTTT. It specifies CSARRLYENSPLHF.

The sample holds a few counts of this clonotype. CDR3 in DNA: TGTGCCAGCAGCTTGGGGCAGGGGGTTCATGAGCAGTTCTTC. It translates to CASSLGQGVHEQFF. The chain couples TRBV5-5 to TRBJ2-1; 7 bases are a match to TRBD1. V lost 0 bases to trimming and J lost 8 bases; unmatched junction nucleotides: 5. This CDR3 has 14 amino acids. Per germline, CDR1 SGHKS and CDR2 YYEKEE (reference sequence).

This clonotype showed up just a few times. The V gene is TRBV3-1, the J gene TRBJ1-5; D is perhaps TRBD1 (5 bases). V was pared by 4 bases and J by 0 bases, with 7 bases between. The CDR3 has 14 residues. Germline V CDR1 and CDR2: LGHDT, YNNKEL (reference sequence). Written as DNA, the CDR3 is TGTGCCAGCAGCCGACAGCATAGCAATCAGCCCCAGCATTTT. Protein sequence: CASSRQHSNQPQHF.

J is TRBJ2-7 and V is TRBV6-5; 10 bases line up with TRBD2. The germline V gene has CDR1 MNHEY and CDR2 SVGAGI. The length of the CDR3 is 15 residues. V trimming: 4 bases; J trimming: 7 bases; junction bases outside the gene matches: 10. The CDR3 loop is CASSSTLAGSWEQYF. CDR3 nucleotide sequence: TGTGCCAGCAGTTCAACACTAGCGGGATCGTGGGAGCAGTACTTC.

A single count supports this clonotype. The chain joins TRBV20-1 to TRBJ2-1; TRBD2 matches 9 bases. Germline CDR1 is DFQATT and CDR2 is SNEGSKA (reference sequence). V gave up 6 bases and J gave up 0 bases; unmatched junction bases: 6. The CDR3 contains 15 residues. CDR3 sequence reads: CSAASGTASYNEQFF. DNA for the CDR3: TGCAGTGCCGCTAGCGGGACCGCCTCCTACAATGAGCAGTTCTTC.

The chain joins TRBV27 to TRBJ2-1, with D perhaps TRBD2 (5 bases). The CDR3 extends over 14 amino acids. Germline V gene sequence: CDR1 MNHEY, CDR2 SMNVEV (reference sequence). V was trimmed by 2 bases and J by 8 bases, leaving 13 bases between them. The DNA of the CDR3 is TGTGCCAGCAGTTTAGCGGGCCCTAGGTATGAGCAGTTCTTC. This encodes CASSLAGPRYEQFF.

Ten or more counts support this clonotype. V and J are TRBV12-3 or TRBV12-4 and TRBJ2-7; maybe TRBD2 (5 bases). V shed 3 bases and J shed 2 bases, with 5 bases lying between them. CDR3 length equals 12 residues. The CDR3 region has the DNA TGTGCCAGCAGTTTGAGGGCCTACGAGCAGTACTTC. Translated: CASSLRAYEQYF.

There are many counts of this clonotype. This chain joins TRBV4-2 and TRBJ2-2; D unclear. Germline V gene lookup returns CDR1 LGHNA and CDR2 YNFKEQ. The CDR3 has 15 residues. Between the trimmed V and J ends, which lost 1 base and 0 bases, there was a span of 6 bases. CDR3 in amino acids: CASSQGLPNTGELFF. CDR3 coding DNA: TGTGCCAGCAGCCAAGGTCTCCCGAACACCGGGGAGCTGTTTTTT.

The chain uses TRBV19 and TRBJ2-3; D uncertain. Germline CDR1 is LNHDA and CDR2 is SQIVND (reference sequence). The CDR3 consists of 14 residues. The V end lost 1 base, the J end lost 2 bases, and 7 bases lay between the germline ends. The CDR3 DNA reads as TGTGCCAGTAGTATAGGGCAGATCACAGATACGCAGTATTTT. Translated: CASSIGQITDTQYF.

There are many counts of this clonotype. The V call is TRBV5-1, the J call TRBJ2-7; TRBD1 agrees at 7 bases. Germline assignment: CDR1 SGHRS and CDR2 YFSETQ. Trimming at V came to 5 bases and at J to 2 bases, leaving 4 bases not matched to a gene. The CDR3 spans 13 residues. The CDR3 reads CASSWDSTYEQYF. The CDR3 DNA follows: TGCGCCAGCAGTTGGGACAGTACCTACGAGCAGTACTTC.

This clonotype was detected a few times. This sequence joins TRBV7-8 and TRBJ2-1; 7 bases are shared with TRBD1. Trimming removed 8 bases from V and 8 bases from J; junction bases left unmatched: 9. CDR3 length: 13 residues. CDR1 is SGHVS, CDR2 FQNEAQ, per germline. The CDR3, as DNA: TGTGCCAGCGCAAGGGGGCTAGGTGATGAGCAGTTCTTC. Residues: CASARGLGDEQFF.

The V call is TRBV7-2, the J call TRBJ2-2; 9 bases are a match to TRBD2. Germline CDR1 and CDR2: SGHTA and FQGNSA. CDR3 length equals 15 residues. The ends lost 1 base at V and 7 bases at J; junction bases unmatched: 4. Written as DNA, the CDR3 is TGTGCCAGCAGCTTAGGGACTAGCGCCTACGGGGAGCTGTTTTTT. Its protein product is CASSLGTSAYGELFF. The full variable domain, with the rest looked up from reference TRBV7-2 and TRBJ2-2, is GAGVSQSPSNKVTEKGKDVELRCDPISGHTALYWYRQSLGQGLEFLIYFQGNSAPDKSGLPSDRFSAERTGGSVSTLTIQRTQQEDSAVYLCASSLGTSAYGELFFGEGSRLTVL.

This clonotype was observed a handful of times. V gene TRBV28 combines with J gene TRBJ1-1, with TRBD1 as a possible D gene (5 bases). The CDR3 runs 19 residues. V was pared by 3 bases and J by 2 bases, with 25 bases between. In germline, CDR1 is MDHEN, CDR2 SYDVKM. The CDR3 bases are TGTGCCAGCAGTTTGGGTTTGGCGTGGGGAAGAGGGGAAAACACTGAAGCTTTCTTT. The encoded protein is CASSLGLAWGRGENTEAFF.

There are a few counts of this clonotype. The chain joins TRBV5-6 to TRBJ1-1; D is perhaps TRBD1 (5 bases). The CDR3 runs 15 residues. CDR1 and CDR2 (germline): SGHDT, YYEEEE. V shed 4 bases and J shed 7 bases, with 20 bases lying between them. As DNA, the CDR3 is TGTGCCAGCAGCCTAAACTTAGGGACCCCGGGTGAAGCTTTCTTT. Translating it yields CASSLNLGTPGEAFF.

At least ten counts were recorded for this clonotype. This sequence joins TRBV10-3 and TRBJ2-3; weak D call: TRBD2 (6 bases). Per the germline V gene, CDR1 is ENHRY and CDR2 is SYGVKD. The ends were cut back, 0 bases at V and 5 bases at J, with 9 bases in the middle. The CDR3 has 14 amino acids. The CDR3 sequence is CAISESGGGDTQYF. DNA of the CDR3: TGTGCCATCAGTGAGTCGGGGGGTGGAGATACGCAGTATTTT.

This clonotype was recorded many times. V and J are TRBV6-5 and TRBJ2-6; D is ambiguous. Trimming removed 6 bases from V and 3 bases from J, with 3 bases in between. Germline-derived CDR1 and CDR2 are MNHEY and SVGAGI. The CDR3 loop spans 12 amino acids. The CDR3: CASRGGANVLTF. DNA for the CDR3: TGTGCCAGCAGGGGTGGGGCCAACGTCCTGACTTTC.

The V call is TRBV12-3 or TRBV12-4, the J call TRBJ2-1; TRBD1 agrees at 9 bases. The CDR3 extends over 16 amino acids. V shed 9 bases, J shed 6 bases, and the junction held 15 bases outside the gene matches. CDR3 sequence reads: CASTGGAGVYGNEQFF. The DNA of the CDR3 is TGTGCCAGTACAGGGGGCGCGGGGGTCTACGGCAATGAGCAGTTCTTC.

This clonotype was seen ten or more times. The rearrangement uses TRBV4-3 and TRBJ2-1, with TRBD1 matching 7 bases. CDR3 size: 17 residues. J lost 7 bases, V lost 4 bases, and 16 bases had no gene match. Germline loops: CDR1 LGHNA, CDR2 YSLEER. The CDR3 nucleotides are TGCGCCAGCAGCCCAGAGGGCAACAGGGGATGGTGGAATGAGCAGTTCTTC. It is translated as CASSPEGNRGWWNEQFF.

This clonotype was detected only a few times. The chain carries TRBV7-6 and TRBJ2-5; possibly TRBD1 or TRBD2 for D (6 bases each). This CDR3 is 16 amino acids long. The germline V gene encodes CDR1 SGHVS and CDR2 FNYEAQ. Trimming took off 4 bases at V and 4 bases at J, with 19 bases between the two ends. CDR3 in DNA: TGTGCCAGCAGCTACACCGGGGGCAGGAGGGCAGAGACCCAGTACTTC. Amino acid sequence: CASSYTGGRRAETQYF.

This clonotype was observed a few times. The V call is TRBV28, the J call TRBJ2-6; D uncertain. Germline V gives CDR1 MDHEN, CDR2 SYDVKM. V shed 5 bases and J shed 0 bases, with 11 bases lying between them. This CDR3 is 16 amino acids long. The CDR3 DNA reads TGTGCCAGCAGTATCCTATCAGGCTCTGGGGCCAACGTCCTGACTTTC. Translated, it gives CASSILSGSGANVLTF. Using reference TRBV28 and TRBJ2-6 for the parts outside the CDR3, the full variable domain is DVKVTQSSRYLVKRTGEKVFLECVQDMDHENMFWYRQDPGLGLRLIYFSYDVKMKEKGDIPEGYSVSREKKERFSLILESASTNQTSMYLCASSILSGSGANVLTFGAGSRLTVL.